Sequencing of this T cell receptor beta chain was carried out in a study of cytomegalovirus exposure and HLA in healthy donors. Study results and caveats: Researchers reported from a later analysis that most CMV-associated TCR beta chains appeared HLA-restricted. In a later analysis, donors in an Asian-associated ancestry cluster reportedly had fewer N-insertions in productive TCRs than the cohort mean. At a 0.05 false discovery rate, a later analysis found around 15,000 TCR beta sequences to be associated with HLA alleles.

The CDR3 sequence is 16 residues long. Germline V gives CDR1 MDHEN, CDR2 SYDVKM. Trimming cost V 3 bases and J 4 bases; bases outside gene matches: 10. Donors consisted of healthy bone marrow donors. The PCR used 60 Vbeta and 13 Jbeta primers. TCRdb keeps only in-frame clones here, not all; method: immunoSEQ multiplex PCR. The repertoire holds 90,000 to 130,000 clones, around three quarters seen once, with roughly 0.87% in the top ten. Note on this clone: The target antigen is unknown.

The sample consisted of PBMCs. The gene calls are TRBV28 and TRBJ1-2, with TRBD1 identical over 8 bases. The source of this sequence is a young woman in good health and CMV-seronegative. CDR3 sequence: CASSFPPGTGFYGYTF. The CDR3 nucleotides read TGTGCCAGCAGTTTCCCCCCCGGGACAGGTTTCTATGGCTACACCTTC.